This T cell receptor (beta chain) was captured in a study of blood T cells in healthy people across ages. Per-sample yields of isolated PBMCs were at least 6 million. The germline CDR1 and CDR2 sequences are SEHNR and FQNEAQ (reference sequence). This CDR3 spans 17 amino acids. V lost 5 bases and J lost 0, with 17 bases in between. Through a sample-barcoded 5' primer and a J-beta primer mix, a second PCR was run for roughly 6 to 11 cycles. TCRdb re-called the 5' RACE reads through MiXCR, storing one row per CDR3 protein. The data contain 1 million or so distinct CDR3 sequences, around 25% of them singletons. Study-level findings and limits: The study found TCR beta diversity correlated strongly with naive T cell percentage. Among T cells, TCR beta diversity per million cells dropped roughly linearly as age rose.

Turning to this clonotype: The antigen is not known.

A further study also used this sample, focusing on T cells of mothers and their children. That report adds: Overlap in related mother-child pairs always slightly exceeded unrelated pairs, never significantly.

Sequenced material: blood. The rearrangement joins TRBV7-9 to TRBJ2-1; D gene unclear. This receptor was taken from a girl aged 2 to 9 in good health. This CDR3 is CASSPGFAASSYNEQFF. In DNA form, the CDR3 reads TGTGCCAGCAGCCCCGGCTTTGCTGCCAGCTCCTACAATGAGCAGTTCTTC.